What follows is one TCR beta chain and its context. No antigen is known for it. Base qualities are not provided; no much larger clone lies one nucleotide away. Whole blood was collected in K2EDTA tubes by collaborating institutions according to the institutions' own protocols. For TCRbeta analysis, collaborator samples were shipped as frozen whole blood, as isolated PBMCs, or as DNA extracted from either sample type. The data derive from a study of blood T cell repertoires in COVID-19 (dated by TCRdb to about 2020). Background for the entire study: Collaborator samples came from the United States, Italy and Spain and covered acute and convalescent phases of COVID-19. The dataset comprised deeply sampled blood TCRbeta repertoires from subjects exposed to, actively infected with, or recovered from COVID-19. Samples came from the ongoing ImmuneRACE study (first 160 participants) plus 1,254 subjects from 6 global collaborators. Where HLA class I and class II types were available, the types were taken from metadata supplied by the sample provider, not from assay-based typing. The prospective study material was composed of cDNA or gDNA derived from T cells, B-cell-depleted T cells, or PBMCs. Sample metadata almost always included a de-identified subject ID, COVID-19 status, age in years and sex. The repertoires were released in a freely available public database meant as a resource for research on the immune response to SARS-CoV-2. The research as a whole found: How much clinical and demographic metadata was included differed by source and by participant, and the metadata was provided uncurated.

Via the germline V gene, CDR1 is SGHTA and CDR2 FQGNSA. At the junction V is shortened by 6 bases and J by 6 bases; bases outside the gene matches: 13. From the cysteine through the phenylalanine, the CDR3 covers 15 amino acids. Just the 45-base CDR3 DNA is kept, in frame starting at base 1. The immunoSEQ Assay, a bias-controlled multiplex PCR, was used to amplify TCRbeta CDR3 regions from genomic DNA. Processing in the source paper ran as follows. Nucleated cell counts per sample were estimated from amplification of reference gene primers within the assay. To quantify the absolute abundance of each unique TCRbeta CDR3 rearrangement, sequence reads were collapsed and filtered. Productive Simpson clonality was computed per sample as the square root of Simpson's diversity index over productive rearrangements. TCRdb provides this immuneACCESS table in a form limited to in-frame rearrangements. Some clones are lacking; in checked studies, under half of them reflect an unresolved V gene, and why the rest are absent is not known. Clone size and the V and J calls come from that table; the DNA yielded D and trimming. For this sample the table gives about 490,000 clones, of which 75% to 90% were detected only once. Together, the top ten hold 3.2% of the sample.

This clonotype was sampled from a human donor in a cohort sampled during active COVID-19. The sequence links TRBV7-2 to TRBJ2-7, and TRBD1 aligns with 8 junction nucleotides. The sample comprised peripheral blood. CDR3 reads: CASRSPGQVEGEQYF. The nucleotides read TGTGCCAGCAGGAGTCCGGGACAGGTGGAAGGCGAGCAGTACTTC.